A selection of T cell receptor beta chains follows, all from one sample in a study of shared clonotypes between healthy human individuals. Libraries were prepared by immunoSEQ multiplex PCR; TCRdb keeps only in-frame clonotypes and omits some of them. Altogether 2.5 million or so clones are present, around nine tenths being singletons, with the ten largest covering 0.11% to 0.15%. What was sequenced was naive CD4+ T cells sorted from blood. Receptors originate from a man younger than 35 in good health. Both conserved end residues are part of each CDR3. Fields, in order: D gene, J gene, V gene, clone size, CDR3 protein, CDR3 DNA. A D gene is named only where the DNA matches it firmly. Not every row has a clone size; where given, it reads once, few, many or a size class.

d_gene: TRBD1
j_gene: TRBJ1-6
v_gene: TRBV7-3
abundance: .
CDR3aa: CASTGGTGAHPDNSPLHF
CDR3nt: TGTGCCAGCACCGGAGGCACAGGGGCCCACCCGGATAATTCACCCCTCCACTTT

d_gene: .
j_gene: TRBJ1-4
v_gene: TRBV19
abundance: .
CDR3aa: CASTHRDDEKLFF
CDR3nt: TGTGCCAGTACACACCGGGACGATGAAAAACTGTTTTTT

d_gene: .
j_gene: TRBJ2-3
v_gene: TRBV5-1
abundance: .
CDR3aa: CASSLGGRGPDTQYF
CDR3nt: TGCGCCAGCAGCTTGGGCGGCAGGGGTCCAGATACGCAGTATTTT

d_gene: TRBD2
j_gene: TRBJ2-3
v_gene: TRBV4-2
abundance: once
CDR3aa: CASSQEGLAGPSTDTQYF
CDR3nt: TGTGCCAGCAGCCAAGAGGGACTAGCGGGCCCAAGCACAGATACGCAGTATTTT

d_gene: .
j_gene: TRBJ2-1
v_gene: TRBV27
abundance: .
CDR3aa: CASNPAENTYNEQFF
CDR3nt: TGTGCCAGCAATCCAGCGGAAAATACTTACAATGAGCAGTTCTTC

d_gene: .
j_gene: TRBJ1-1
v_gene: TRBV6-5
abundance: .
CDR3aa: CASWHTEAFF
CDR3nt: TGTGCCAGCTGGCACACTGAAGCTTTCTTT

d_gene: TRBD2
j_gene: TRBJ2-1
v_gene: TRBV5-1
abundance: .
CDR3aa: CASSSAGLGYNEQFF
CDR3nt: TGCGCCAGCAGTTCGGCGGGACTAGGGTACAATGAGCAGTTCTTC

d_gene: .
j_gene: TRBJ1-5
v_gene: TRBV10-3
abundance: .
CDR3aa: CAISESLNQPQHF
CDR3nt: TGTGCCATCAGTGAAAGTCTAAATCAGCCCCAGCATTTT

d_gene: .
j_gene: TRBJ2-7
v_gene: TRBV29-1
abundance: .
CDR3aa: CSADGGEQYF
CDR3nt: TGCAGCGCCGACGGAGGGGAGCAGTACTTC

d_gene: TRBD1
j_gene: TRBJ1-2
v_gene: TRBV19
abundance: .
CDR3aa: CASSEQQGAYGYTF
CDR3nt: TGTGCCAGTAGCGAGCAACAGGGGGCATATGGCTACACCTTC

d_gene: TRBD1
j_gene: TRBJ2-2
v_gene: TRBV10-3
abundance: .
CDR3aa: CATTQGADTGELFF
CDR3nt: TGTGCCACCACACAGGGGGCGGACACCGGGGAGCTGTTTTTT

d_gene: TRBD2
j_gene: TRBJ2-1
v_gene: TRBV2
abundance: .
CDR3aa: CASIGGGSSYNEQFF
CDR3nt: TGTGCCAGCATAGGCGGGGGGAGCTCCTACAATGAGCAGTTCTTC

d_gene: TRBD1
j_gene: TRBJ2-7
v_gene: TRBV5-1
abundance: .
CDR3aa: CASSAGQGIHEQYF
CDR3nt: TGCGCCAGCAGCGCGGGACAGGGAATCCACGAGCAGTACTTC

d_gene: .
j_gene: TRBJ2-7
v_gene: TRBV9
abundance: .
CDR3aa: CASSVGTGSSSEQYF
CDR3nt: TGTGCCAGCAGCGTAGGAACAGGGTCCTCTTCTGAGCAGTACTTC

d_gene: TRBD2
j_gene: TRBJ2-5
v_gene: TRBV6-5
abundance: .
CDR3aa: CASSGGLAGTETQYF
CDR3nt: TGTGCCAGCAGTGGGGGACTAGCGGGAACGGAGACCCAGTACTTC

d_gene: .
j_gene: TRBJ2-4
v_gene: TRBV5-1
abundance: .
CDR3aa: CASTPGGQRKNIQYF
CDR3nt: TGCGCCAGCACCCCGGGCGGGCAACGCAAAAACATTCAGTACTTC

d_gene: .
j_gene: TRBJ2-3
v_gene: TRBV15
abundance: .
CDR3aa: CATSPGTDTQYF
CDR3nt: TGTGCCACCAGCCCAGGCACAGATACGCAGTATTTT